Described below is a single T cell receptor (beta chain) sequence and its context. The target antigen is unknown. This record comes from a study of blood T cells in healthy people across ages. Primed by a sample-barcoded 5' primer and a J-beta primer mix, a second PCR proceeded for about 7 to 12 cycles. All samples yielded 2.5 million or more CDR3-containing paired-end reads. TCRdb re-called the 5' RACE reads with MiXCR, one entry per CDR3 protein. The sample lists 1.5 million to 2 million distinct CDR3 sequences, more than 35% seen once, with 23% in the top ten. Study-level results: Greater diversity and more naive CD4+ cells were seen in long-lived donors than in aged donors. Age showed a roughly linear inverse relationship with TCR beta diversity per million T cells.

The donors, all healthy, were Caucasians living in Russia, aged roughly 6 to 100. Trimming removed 2 bases from V and 10 bases from J, with 15 bases in between. The germline gives CDR1 SGHRS, CDR2 YFSETQ. This CDR3 has 13 residues. The source is a human donor in good health. Sequenced material: blood. The chain is built from TRBV5-1 and TRBJ1-1; D is perhaps TRBD1 (5 bases). The DNA of the CDR3 is TGCGCCAGCAGCTTCGCAGGGTTGGTTGGAGCTTTCTTT. This sequence encodes CASSFAGLVGAFF. Based on the CDR3 plus reference TRBV5-1 and TRBJ1-1, the full variable domain is KAGVTQTPRYLIKTRGQQVTLSCSPISGHRSVSWYQQTPGQGLQFLFEYFSETQRNKGNFPGRFSGRQFSNSRSEMNVSTLELGDSALYLCASSFAGLVGAFFGQGTRLTVV.